This T cell receptor (beta chain) was captured by sequencing in a study of blood T cell repertoires in COVID-19. As for the study in general: Sample material is recorded as cDNA or gDNA derived from T cells, B-cell-depleted T cells, or PBMCs.

Trimming removed 4 bases from V and 6 bases from J; junction bases left unmatched: 3. From germline, CDR1 is SEHNR and CDR2 FQNEAQ (reference sequence). This CDR3 contains 12 residues. One Seattle source followed patients from active infection through their disease course. Authors' data handling: Reference gene primer amplification in the assay estimated nucleated cell counts. TCRdb's copy holds only in-frame clones and misses some; the assay was immunoSEQ multiplex PCR. V, J and clone size are taken as reported in that table, and D and trimming were inferred from the DNA itself. The data contain some 90,000 clones, roughly 85% of them seen just once; the ten biggest clones take up around 20%.

The sequence came from an older woman with COVID-19, enrolled during active disease. This rearrangement joins TRBV7-9 to TRBJ2-7, with TRBD2 matching 7 bases. The material sequenced was peripheral blood. The CDR3 here is CASSSGRVEQYF. Here the CDR3 DNA reads TGTGCCAGCAGCTCGGGGAGGGTCGAGCAGTACTTC.